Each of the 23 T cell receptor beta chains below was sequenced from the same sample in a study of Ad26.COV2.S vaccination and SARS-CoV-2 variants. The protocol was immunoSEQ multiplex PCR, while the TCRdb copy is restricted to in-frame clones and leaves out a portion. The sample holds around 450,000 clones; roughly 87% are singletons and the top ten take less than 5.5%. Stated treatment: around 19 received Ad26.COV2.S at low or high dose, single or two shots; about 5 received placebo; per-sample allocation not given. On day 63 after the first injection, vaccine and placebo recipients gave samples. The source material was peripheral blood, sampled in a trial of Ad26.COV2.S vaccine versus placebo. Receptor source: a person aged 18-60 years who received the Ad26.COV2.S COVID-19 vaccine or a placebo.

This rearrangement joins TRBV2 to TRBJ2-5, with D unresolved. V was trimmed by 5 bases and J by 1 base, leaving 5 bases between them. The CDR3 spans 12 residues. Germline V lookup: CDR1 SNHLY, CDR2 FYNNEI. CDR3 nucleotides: TGTGCCAGCAGTTGGACCCAAGAGACCCAGTACTTC. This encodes CASSWTQETQYF.

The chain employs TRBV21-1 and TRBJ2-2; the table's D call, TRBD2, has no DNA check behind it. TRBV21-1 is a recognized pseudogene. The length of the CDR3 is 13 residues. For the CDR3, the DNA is TGTGCCAGCGAGTACGCGAACACCGGGGAGCTGTTTTTT. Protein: CASEYANTGELFF.

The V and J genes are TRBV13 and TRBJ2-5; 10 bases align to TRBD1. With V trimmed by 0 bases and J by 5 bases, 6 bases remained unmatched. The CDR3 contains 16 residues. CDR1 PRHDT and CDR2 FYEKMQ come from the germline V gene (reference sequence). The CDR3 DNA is TGTGCCAGCAGCTTAGGCGGGACAGGGGTTTTCGAGACCCAGTACTTC. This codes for CASSLGGTGVFETQYF.

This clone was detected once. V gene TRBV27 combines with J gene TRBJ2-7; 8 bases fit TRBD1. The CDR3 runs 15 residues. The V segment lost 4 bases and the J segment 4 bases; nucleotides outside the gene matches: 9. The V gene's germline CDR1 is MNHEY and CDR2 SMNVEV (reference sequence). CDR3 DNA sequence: TGTGCCAGCAGTTCCCTCCGGACAGGGAATTACGAGCAGTACTTC. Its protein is CASSSLRTGNYEQYF.

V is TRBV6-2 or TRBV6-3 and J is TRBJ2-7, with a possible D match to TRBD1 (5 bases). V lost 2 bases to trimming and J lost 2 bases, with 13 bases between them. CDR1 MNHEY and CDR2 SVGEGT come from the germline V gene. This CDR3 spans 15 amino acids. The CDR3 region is CASSYGAISPYEQYF. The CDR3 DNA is TGTGCCAGCAGTTACGGGGCCATCAGCCCCTACGAGCAGTACTTC.

CDR3 residues: CASSLFTSGPWELFF. As DNA, the CDR3 is TGTGCCAGCAGCTTATTTACTAGCGGGCCGTGGGAGCTGTTTTTT. This rearrangement joins TRBV11-2 to TRBJ2-2; TRBD2 matches at 9 bases. Trimming took 2 bases from V and 9 from J; bases not matched to a gene: 7. The CDR3 has 15 residues. Germline CDR1 SGHAT, CDR2 FQNNGV.

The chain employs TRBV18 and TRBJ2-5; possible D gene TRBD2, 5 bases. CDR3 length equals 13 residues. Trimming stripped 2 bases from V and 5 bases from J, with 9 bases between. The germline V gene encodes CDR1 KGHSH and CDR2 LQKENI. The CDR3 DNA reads TGTGCCAGCTCACCAGGGGAGATGGAGACCCAGTACTTC. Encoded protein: CASSPGEMETQYF. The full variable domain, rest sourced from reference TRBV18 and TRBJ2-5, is NAGVMQNPRHLVRRRGQEARLRCSPMKGHSHVYWYRQLPEEGLKFMVYLQKENIIDESGMPKERFSAEFPKEGPSILRIQQVVRGDSAAYFCASSPGEMETQYFGPGTRLLVL.

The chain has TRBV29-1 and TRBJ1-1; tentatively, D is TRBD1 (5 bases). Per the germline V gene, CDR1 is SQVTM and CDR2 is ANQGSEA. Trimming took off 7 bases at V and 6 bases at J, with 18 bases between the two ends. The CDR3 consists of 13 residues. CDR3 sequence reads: CSAGRGRGAEAFF. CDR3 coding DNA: TGCAGCGCCGGGCGGGGGAGGGGCGCTGAAGCTTTCTTT.

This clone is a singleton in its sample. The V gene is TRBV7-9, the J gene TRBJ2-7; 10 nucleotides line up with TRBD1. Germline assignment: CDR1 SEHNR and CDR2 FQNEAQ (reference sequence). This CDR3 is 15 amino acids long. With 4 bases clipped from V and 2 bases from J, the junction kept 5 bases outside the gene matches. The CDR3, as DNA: TGTGCCAGCAGCTCCGCCGGGACAGGGGCCTACGAGCAGTACTTC. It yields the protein CASSSAGTGAYEQYF.

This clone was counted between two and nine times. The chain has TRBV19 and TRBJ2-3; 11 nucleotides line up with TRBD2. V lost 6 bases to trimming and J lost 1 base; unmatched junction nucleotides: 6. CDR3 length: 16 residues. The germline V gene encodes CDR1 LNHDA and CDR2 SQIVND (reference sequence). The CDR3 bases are TGTGCCAGTAGCAATCTAGCGGGAGGAGGCACAGATACGCAGTATTTT. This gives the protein CASSNLAGGGTDTQYF. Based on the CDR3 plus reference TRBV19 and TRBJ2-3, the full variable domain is DGGITQSPKYLFRKEGQNVTLSCEQNLNHDAMYWYRQDPGQGLRLIYYSQIVNDFQKGDIAEGYSVSREKKESFPLTVTSAQKNPTAFYLCASSNLAGGGTDTQYFGPGTRLTVL.

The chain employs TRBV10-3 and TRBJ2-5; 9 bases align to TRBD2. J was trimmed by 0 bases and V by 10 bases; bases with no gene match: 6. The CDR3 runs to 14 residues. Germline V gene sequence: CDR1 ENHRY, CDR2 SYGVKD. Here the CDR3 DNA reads TGTGCCAGCGCTAGCGGGGATAACCAAGAGACCCAGTACTTC. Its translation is CASASGDNQETQYF.

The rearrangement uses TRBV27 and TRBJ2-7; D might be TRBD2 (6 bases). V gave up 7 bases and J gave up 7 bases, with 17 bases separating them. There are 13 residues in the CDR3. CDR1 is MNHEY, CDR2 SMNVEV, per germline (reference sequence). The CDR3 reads CASNPGVGGEQYF. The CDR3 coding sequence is TGTGCCAGCAATCCAGGAGTGGGAGGTGAGCAGTACTTC.

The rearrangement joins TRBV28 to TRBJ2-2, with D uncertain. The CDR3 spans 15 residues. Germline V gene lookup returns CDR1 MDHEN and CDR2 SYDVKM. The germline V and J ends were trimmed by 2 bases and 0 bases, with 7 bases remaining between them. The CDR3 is CASSLTGPNTGELFF. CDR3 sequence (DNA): TGTGCCAGCAGTTTAACGGGCCCGAACACCGGGGAGCTGTTTTTT. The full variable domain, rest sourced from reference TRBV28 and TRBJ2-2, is DVKVTQSSRYLVKRTGEKVFLECVQDMDHENMFWYRQDPGLGLRLIYFSYDVKMKEKGDIPEGYSVSREKKERFSLILESASTNQTSMYLCASSLTGPNTGELFFGEGSRLTVL.

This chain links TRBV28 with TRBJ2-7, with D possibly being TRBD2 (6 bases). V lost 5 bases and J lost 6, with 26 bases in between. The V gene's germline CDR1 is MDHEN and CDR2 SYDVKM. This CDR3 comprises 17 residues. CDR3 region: CASSRYLGTFDEGEQYF. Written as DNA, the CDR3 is TGTGCCAGCAGTCGTTACCTCGGGACTTTCGATGAGGGCGAGCAGTACTTC.

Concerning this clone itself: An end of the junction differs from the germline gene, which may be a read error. This chain's CDR3 is CAISRERVFNQPQHF. Here the CDR3 DNA reads TGTGCCATCAGCAGAGAACGGGTATTCAATCAGCCCCAGCATTTT. V is TRBV15 and J is TRBJ1-5; D is unresolved. The CDR3 covers 15 residues. Germline values: CDR1 LNHNV, CDR2 YYDKDF (reference sequence).

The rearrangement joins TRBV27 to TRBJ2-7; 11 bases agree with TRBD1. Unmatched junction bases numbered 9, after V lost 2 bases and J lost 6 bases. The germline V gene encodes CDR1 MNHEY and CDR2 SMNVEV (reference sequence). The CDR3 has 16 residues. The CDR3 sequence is CASSLAPEDRGREQYF. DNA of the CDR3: TGTGCCAGCAGTTTAGCCCCAGAGGACAGGGGGCGCGAGCAGTACTTC.

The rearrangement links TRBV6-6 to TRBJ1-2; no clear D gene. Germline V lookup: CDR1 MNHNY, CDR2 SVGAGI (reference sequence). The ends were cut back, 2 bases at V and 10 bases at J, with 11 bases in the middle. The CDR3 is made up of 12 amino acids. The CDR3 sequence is CASSYGPPLYTF. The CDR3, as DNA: TGTGCCAGCAGTTACGGACCACCTCTCTACACCTTC.

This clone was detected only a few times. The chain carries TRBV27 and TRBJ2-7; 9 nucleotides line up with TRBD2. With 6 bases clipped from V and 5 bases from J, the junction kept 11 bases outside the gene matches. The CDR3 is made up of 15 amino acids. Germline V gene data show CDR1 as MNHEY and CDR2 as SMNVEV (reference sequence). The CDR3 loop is CASSPAGGRENEQYF. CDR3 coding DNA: TGTGCCAGCAGCCCCGCTGGCGGGAGGGAAAACGAGCAGTACTTC.

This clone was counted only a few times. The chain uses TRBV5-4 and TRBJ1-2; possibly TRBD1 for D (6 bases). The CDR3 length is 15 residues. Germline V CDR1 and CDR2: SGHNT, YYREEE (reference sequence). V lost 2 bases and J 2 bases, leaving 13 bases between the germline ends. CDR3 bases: TGTGCCAGCAGCTTAGGGCGGACAGTCAACTATGGCTACACCTTC. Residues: CASSLGRTVNYGYTF. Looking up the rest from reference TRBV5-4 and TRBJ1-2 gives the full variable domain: ETGVTQSPTHLIKTRGQQVTLRCSSQSGHNTVSWYQQALGQGPQFIFQYYREEENGRGNFPPRFSGLQFPNYSSELNVNALELDDSALYLCASSLGRTVNYGYTFGSGTRLTVV.

CDR3 region: CASSRRRGVAGELFF. In DNA form, the CDR3 reads TGTGCCAGCAGCCGCCGGCGGGGTGTAGCCGGGGAGCTGTTTTTT. The rearrangement uses TRBV3-1 (or the pseudogene TRBV3-2) and TRBJ2-2; D is perhaps TRBD2 (6 bases). The V gene lost 4 bases and the J gene lost 6 bases, with 15 bases spanning the gap. Looked up from germline, CDR1 is LGHDT and CDR2 is YNNKEL (reference sequence). The CDR3 is made up of 15 amino acids.

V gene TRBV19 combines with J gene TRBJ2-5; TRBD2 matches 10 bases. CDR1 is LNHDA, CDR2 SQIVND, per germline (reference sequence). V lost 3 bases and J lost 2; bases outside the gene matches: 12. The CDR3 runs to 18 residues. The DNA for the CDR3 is TGTGCCAGTAGTATCGCTGGGCTAGCGGGAGCGTATCAAGAGACCCAGTACTTC. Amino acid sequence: CASSIAGLAGAYQETQYF.

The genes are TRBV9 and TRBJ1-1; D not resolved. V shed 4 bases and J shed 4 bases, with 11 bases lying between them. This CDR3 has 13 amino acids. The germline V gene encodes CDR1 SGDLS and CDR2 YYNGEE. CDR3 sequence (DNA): TGTGCCAGCAGCATGGGAGGATCCACTGAAGCTTTCTTT. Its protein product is CASSMGGSTEAFF. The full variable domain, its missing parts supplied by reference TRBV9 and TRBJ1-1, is DSGVTQTPKHLITATGQRVTLRCSPRSGDLSVYWYQQSLDQGLQFLIQYYNGEERAKGNILERFSAQQFPDLHSELNLSSLELGDSALYFCASSMGGSTEAFFGQGTRLTVV.

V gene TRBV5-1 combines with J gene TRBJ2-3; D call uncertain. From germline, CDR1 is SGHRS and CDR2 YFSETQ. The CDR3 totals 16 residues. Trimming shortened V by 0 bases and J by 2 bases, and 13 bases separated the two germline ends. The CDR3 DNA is TGCGCCAGCAGCTTGGTAACGCAGGCAGTCACAGATACGCAGTATTTT. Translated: CASSLVTQAVTDTQYF.